Below, 17 T cell receptor beta chains from the same sample are listed, as sequenced in a study of shared clonotypes between healthy human individuals. TCRdb's table, derived via immunoSEQ multiplex PCR, lists solely in-frame clones and lacks some. The table has hundreds of thousands of clones, around 78% seen once. Sequencing used memory CD4+ T cells sorted from blood. The subset denotes: CD45RA-negative fraction. The receptors were sampled from a woman between 25 and 40 years old in good health.

The sample holds a few counts of this clone. The V call is TRBV15, the J call TRBJ2-1; TRBD2 matches 11 bases. The CDR3 totals 17 residues. V gave up 0 bases and J gave up 8 bases; unmatched junction bases: 9. The V gene's germline CDR1 is LNHNV and CDR2 YYDKDF (reference sequence). The CDR3 spells CATSRDRVAGGWDEQFF. CDR3 sequence (DNA): TGTGCCACCAGCAGAGATCGAGTAGCGGGAGGGTGGGATGAGCAGTTCTTC.

This clone was counted a few times. V and J are TRBV5-6 and TRBJ2-3; 7 nucleotides align to TRBD2. Per the germline V gene, CDR1 is SGHDT and CDR2 is YYEEEE. The ends lost 4 bases at V and 6 bases at J; junction bases unmatched: 8. The CDR3 has 14 residues. This CDR3 reads CASSNSAGDDTQYF. CDR3 coding DNA: TGTGCCAGCAGCAACAGCGCGGGAGACGATACGCAGTATTTT.

V and J are TRBV6-6 and TRBJ2-5, with 8 bases identical to TRBD1. The J call is in doubt because the DNA end fits TRBJ2-7 better. The CDR3 sequence is 13 residues long. Germline-derived CDR1 and CDR2 are MNHNY and SVGAGI (reference sequence). The CDR3 nucleotides are TGTGCCAGTTACTCCGGGACAGGCTACGAGCAGTACTTC. Its translation: CASYSGTGYEQYF.

The rearrangement joins TRBV5-4 to TRBJ2-7; D remains unclear. V lost 5 bases to trimming and J lost 3 bases, with 15 bases between them. CDR1 is SGHNT, CDR2 YYREEE, per germline (reference sequence). This CDR3 comprises 14 residues. The CDR3 protein is CASRQAGSNYEQYF. The CDR3 DNA is TGTGCCAGCAGGCAGGCCGGGTCCAACTACGAGCAGTACTTC.

This clone showed up just once. This is likely an artifact of a read error, given a far larger clone one base away. Within the sample, other DNA sequences also encode this same CDR3. This chain links TRBV7-9 with TRBJ2-3; D unresolved. The V gene's germline CDR1 is SEHNR and CDR2 FQNEAQ (reference sequence). This CDR3 is 14 amino acids long. V was pared by 5 bases and J by 0 bases, with 9 bases between. The DNA for the CDR3 is TGTGCCAGCAGCCCAACCTCTAGCACAGATACGCAGTATTTT. Translation gives CASSPTSSTDTQYF.

The chain recombines TRBV6-5 with TRBJ2-7; D not certain. Germline CDR1 reads MNHEY; CDR2 reads SVGAGI. V lost 2 bases and J lost 2, with 10 bases in between. The CDR3 runs 14 residues. Here the CDR3 DNA reads TGTGCCAGCAGTTACCTCGCAGGTACCTACGAGCAGTACTTC. This sequence encodes CASSYLAGTYEQYF.

V usage is TRBV4-2 and J usage is TRBJ2-2; no definite D call. CDR1 is LGHNA and CDR2 is YNFKEQ in the germline V gene. Between the trimmed V and J ends, which lost 1 base and 6 bases, there was a span of 9 bases. The CDR3 totals 14 residues. The CDR3, as DNA: TGTGCCAGCAGCCAAGGGCGGACCGCCGGGGAGCTGTTTTTT. It is translated as CASSQGRTAGELFF.

This clone was seen only a few times. The J gene is TRBJ1-5, the V gene TRBV19; D unresolved. Between the trimmed V and J ends, which lost 7 bases and 1 base, there was a span of 17 bases. Germline V gives CDR1 LNHDA, CDR2 SQIVND (reference sequence). The CDR3 has 16 residues. The CDR3: CASNVLGRNSNQPQHF. The CDR3 bases are TGTGCCAGTAACGTTCTCGGCAGGAACAGCAATCAGCCCCAGCATTTT.

The chain carries TRBV18 and TRBJ1-1, with D possibly being TRBD1 (6 bases). Trimming took off 2 bases at V and 6 bases at J, with 10 bases between the two ends. The V gene's germline CDR1 is KGHSH and CDR2 LQKENI. This CDR3 region has 13 residues. The CDR3 loop reads CASSPTGAPEAFF. The CDR3 region has the DNA TGTGCCAGCTCACCAACGGGGGCTCCTGAAGCTTTCTTT.

The chain is built from TRBV30 and TRBJ1-3; D not resolved. The V gene's germline CDR1 is GTSNPN and CDR2 SVGIG (reference sequence). V lost 4 bases and J lost 8, with 12 bases in between. The CDR3 has 12 residues. The CDR3 coding sequence is TGTGCCTGGACGGTAGGGAGAGACACCATATATTTT. As protein: CAWTVGRDTIYF.

Only one count was recorded for this clone. The DNA of the CDR3 is TGTGCCAGCAGTTTTTTAGGGCAGGGGGCTTGGGAGCAGTACTTC. Translating gives CASSFLGQGAWEQYF. The V gene is TRBV6-1, the J gene TRBJ2-7; TRBD1 matches 8 bases. With V trimmed by 5 bases and J by 7 bases, 13 bases remained unmatched. Germline V gene data show CDR1 as MNHNS and CDR2 as SASEGT. This CDR3 comprises 15 residues.

The genes are TRBV2 and TRBJ2-1; D is tentatively TRBD1 or TRBD2 (6 bases each). V lost 9 bases and J 3 bases, leaving 12 bases between the germline ends. There are 13 residues in the CDR3. From germline, CDR1 is SNHLY and CDR2 FYNNEI. The CDR3 loop reads CASGGQGYNEQFF. CDR3 nucleotides: TGTGCCAGTGGGGGGCAGGGCTACAATGAGCAGTTCTTC.

The V call is TRBV2, the J call TRBJ2-1; 11 nucleotides match TRBD1. Per the germline V gene, CDR1 is SNHLY and CDR2 is FYNNEI. V trimming: 6 bases; J trimming: 6 bases; junction bases outside the gene matches: 4. This CDR3 is 14 amino acids long. DNA of the CDR3: TGTGCCAGCAGCGCGGGGACAGGGGGCAATGAGCAGTTCTTC. It codes for CASSAGTGGNEQFF.

As to this clone: Since a much larger clone is just one base distant, this may be a read error. The same CDR3 also results from other DNA sequences found in this sample. The chain recombines TRBV30 with TRBJ1-1; D perhaps matches TRBD1 (6 bases). The CDR3 loop spans 13 amino acids. The V end was cut by 2 bases, the J end by 1 base, with 8 bases between. Per the germline V gene, CDR1 is GTSNPN and CDR2 is SVGIG (reference sequence). The CDR3 loop reads CAWSRTANTEAFF. CDR3 DNA: TGTGCCTGGAGTCGGACAGCGAACACTGAAGCTTTCTTT.

This chain uses TRBV27 with TRBJ1-4; a weak D match, TRBD1 (5 bases). Trimming took off 6 bases at V and 0 bases at J, with 14 bases between the two ends. The CDR3 spans 16 residues. The V gene's germline CDR1 is MNHEY and CDR2 SMNVEV (reference sequence). The CDR3 region has the DNA TGTGCCAGCAGCCGCTCCTGGACACCAACTAATGAAAAACTGTTTTTT. Protein sequence: CASSRSWTPTNEKLFF.

This clone has a count of ten or more. The V call is TRBV19, the J call TRBJ2-1; TRBD2 matches at 11 bases. CDR1 is LNHDA, CDR2 SQIVND, per germline (reference sequence). V shed 2 bases and J 9 bases; nucleotides not matched to a gene: 3. CDR3 length equals 14 residues. CDR3 coding DNA: TGTGCCAGTAGTATAACTAGCGGGAGCCCTGAGCAGTTCTTC. Protein sequence: CASSITSGSPEQFF.

The chain couples TRBV5-1 to TRBJ2-7; 9 bases align to TRBD1. CDR1 is SGHRS and CDR2 is YFSETQ in the germline V gene. CDR3 length: 16 residues. V shed 4 bases, J shed 5 bases, and the junction held 13 bases outside the gene matches. The DNA of the CDR3 is TGCGCCAGCAGCCCGATGACAGGGGGTACTTCCGACGAGCAGTACTTC. Protein product: CASSPMTGGTSDEQYF.